These T cell receptor beta chains were read from a single sample in a study of technical replicates of blood from a handful of donors. TCRdb's copy holds only in-frame clones and misses some; the assay was immunoSEQ multiplex PCR. The sample holds about 88,000 clones; roughly 90% are singletons and the top ten take more than 0.25%. The specimen was T cells isolated from PBMCs. Receptors originate from a human donor in good health. The CDR3 runs from the conserved cysteine through the conserved F or W. A D gene is named only where the DNA matches it firmly. The listing skips clone size in some rows; elsewhere it reads once, few, many or a size class.

TRBV5-1	NA	NA	TRBJ2-7	TGCGCCAGCAGCCGATCACAGGGTCGGGACTACGAGCAGTACTTC	CASSRSQGRDYEQYF
TRBV19	TRBD1	NA	TRBJ2-1	TGTGCCAGTAGTGGGGGGACAGGCGGCTACAATGAGCAGTTCTTC	CASSGGTGGYNEQFF
TRBV7-6	NA	NA	TRBJ1-4	TGTGCCAGCAGCTTACAGGGTTTAGGGGAAAAACTGTTTTTT	CASSLQGLGEKLFF
TRBV28	TRBD1	NA	TRBJ1-1	TGTGCCAGCAGCTCCGTCAGGGGGGCGCTTGTCTTCATGAACACTGAAGCTTTCTTT	CASSSVRGALVFMNTEAFF
TRBV28	TRBD1	once	TRBJ2-7	TGTGCCAGCGGGACAGGGAATTATTACGAGCAGTACTTC	CASGTGNYYEQYF
TRBV18	TRBD1	NA	TRBJ2-7	TGTGCCAGCTCCGGACAGGGGAGCTCCTACGAGCAGTACTTC	CASSGQGSSYEQYF
TRBV28	NA	NA	TRBJ1-4	TGTGCCACAAGCGGGGAAAAACTGTTTTTT	CATSGEKLFF
TRBV6-5	NA	NA	TRBJ1-1	TGTGCCAGCAACCTCAGGGGCGCGAACACTGAAGCTTTCTTT	CASNLRGANTEAFF
TRBV15	TRBD2	once	TRBJ2-7	TGTGCCACCAGCAGTTTCCGGGGGGGCAACGAGCAGTACTTC	CATSSFRGGNEQYF
TRBV5-1	TRBD2	NA	TRBJ2-1	TGCGCCAGCAGCTTCTCTAGCGGGTCAGGGGAGCAGTTCTTC	CASSFSSGSGEQFF
TRBV7-9	NA	NA	TRBJ1-1	TGTGCCAGCAGCAATCCGTGGGACTCGTCGAACACTGAAGCTTTCTTT	CASSNPWDSSNTEAFF
TRBV19	TRBD1	NA	TRBJ2-1	TGTGCCAGTATCGCGCAGGGGGCAGGCGATGAGCAGTTCTTC	CASIAQGAGDEQFF
TRBV19	NA	NA	TRBJ1-1	TGTGCCTCAAATTGGGACTCCCTAGGCACTGAAGCTTTCTTT	CASNWDSLGTEAFF
TRBV27	TRBD1	NA	TRBJ1-5	TGTGCCAGCAGAGGGAGGGGACAGGGAGCTCAGCCCCAGCATTTT	CASRGRGQGAQPQHF
TRBV18	TRBD2	NA	TRBJ2-1	TGTGCCAGCTCACCTACAGCGGGGGGCCTCCTCTCCTACAATGAGCAGTTCTTC	CASSPTAGGLLSYNEQFF
TRBV7-8	TRBD1	NA	TRBJ2-3	TGTGCCAGCAGCTTAATGGGACAGGGCACAGATACGCAGTATTTT	CASSLMGQGTDTQYF
TRBV28	NA	once	TRBJ2-5	TGTGCCAGCAGTTTGGTAAAATCGGCGGGTGGAAAGACCCAGTACTTC	CASSLVKSAGGKTQYF
TRBV11-2	NA	NA	TRBJ1-1	TGTGCCAGCAGCTCCCGAGATGGGGCGAGCACTGAAGCTTTCTTT	CASSSRDGASTEAFF
TRBV28	TRBD1	NA	TRBJ2-7	TGTGCCAGCAAAACCGCACAGGGGGCTTTATACGAGCAGTACTTC	CASKTAQGALYEQYF
TRBV5-1	NA	NA	TRBJ2-5	TGCGCCAGCAGCTTAGAGAGGGAGCAAGAGACCCAGTACTTC	CASSLEREQETQYF
TRBV11-3	TRBD2	NA	TRBJ2-1	TGTGCCAGCAGCTTAGATTCAGCGGGGGATGAGCAGTTCTTC	CASSLDSAGDEQFF
TRBV16	NA	NA	TRBJ1-5	TGTGCCAGCAGCCAATCGGGGGCAGCCAGGGGCGATCAGCCCCAGCATTTT	CASSQSGAARGDQPQHF
TRBV5-1	TRBD1	NA	TRBJ1-1	TGCGCCAGCAGCCCGGGGACAGATGTATACACTGAAGCTTTCTTT	CASSPGTDVYTEAFF
TRBV18	NA	once	TRBJ2-5	TGTGCCAGCTCACCAAGCCCGGAGGGGGAGACCCAGTACTTC	CASSPSPEGETQYF
TRBV28	TRBD1	NA	TRBJ1-1	TGTGCCAGCAGTACCCGACAGGGGAACACTGAAGCTTTCTTT	CASSTRQGNTEAFF
TRBV19	NA	NA	TRBJ1-6	TGTGCCAGTACGACAGGAGATTCACCCCTCCACTTT	CASTTGDSPLHF
TRBV9	NA	NA	TRBJ1-1	TGTGCCAGTGCCCGCGAGGGTCGCATGAACACTGAAGCTTTCTTT	CASAREGRMNTEAFF
TRBV7-2	NA	NA	TRBJ1-1	TGTGCCAGCAGCTTAGCGCGAGATATTGGAGCTTTCTTT	CASSLARDIGAFF
TRBV27	NA	NA	TRBJ1-6	TGTGCCGTCCTCGGGGACACGGAGGATAATTCACCCCTCCACTTT	CAVLGDTEDNSPLHF
TRBV28	TRBD1	NA	TRBJ1-1	TGTGCCAGCAGTTTATACAGGGGGATGGGAGCTTTCTTT	CASSLYRGMGAFF
TRBV7-9	TRBD2	NA	TRBJ2-7	TGTGCCAGCTTCGGGGCGGGAGAGGATAACAGCCACGAGCAGTACTTC	CASFGAGEDNSHEQYF
TRBV5-4	TRBD2	once	TRBJ2-5	TGTGCCAGCAGTCGTAGACTAGCGGGGGATCAAGAGACCCAGTACTTC	CASSRRLAGDQETQYF
TRBV7-8	TRBD2	NA	TRBJ2-4	TGTGCCAGCAGCTTACTTCCTAGCGGGGCAGCCAAAAACATTCAGTACTTC	CASSLLPSGAAKNIQYF
TRBV7-2	TRBD1	NA	TRBJ1-6	TGTGCCAGCAGCCCGACGGACAGGGTATGGAATTTTTCACCCCTCCACTTT	CASSPTDRVWNFSPLHF
TRBV2	TRBD1	NA	TRBJ2-3	TGTGCCAGCAGTGGGGACAGGGGTACAGATACGCAGTATTTT	CASSGDRGTDTQYF
TRBV4-1	TRBD1	NA	TRBJ2-2	TGCGCCAGCAGCCAGTTACGATCGGGACAGACGAACACCGGGGAGCTGTTTTTT	CASSQLRSGQTNTGELFF
TRBV9	NA	NA	TRBJ1-1	TGTGCCAGCAGCGTAGTGACGGGGACTGAAGCTTTCTTT	CASSVVTGTEAFF
TRBV19	TRBD1	NA	TRBJ1-5	TGTGCCAGTAGTATAGTTCCGGGACAGGGTCAGCCCCAGCATTTT	CASSIVPGQGQPQHF
TRBV11-3	NA	NA	TRBJ2-1	TGTGCCAGCAGCTTGAGGGTGTATGAGCAGTTCTTC	CASSLRVYEQFF
TRBV28	NA	once	TRBJ2-7	TGTGCCAGCAGTGCCGCAGGGGCCAGCTCCTACGAGCAGTACTTC	CASSAAGASSYEQYF
TRBV29-1	NA	NA	TRBJ2-1	TGCAGCGACCTGGCAGGGAATAACAATGAGCAGTTCTTC	CSDLAGNNNEQFF
TRBV6-5	TRBD1	NA	TRBJ2-5	TGTGCCAGCAAGTTGGCGACAGGGGGGGACGAGACCCAGTACTTC	CASKLATGGDETQYF
TRBV6-5	NA	NA	TRBJ1-1	TGTGCCAGCAGTTACTCGAAAGTACCGGGGGACACTGAAGCTTTCTTT	CASSYSKVPGDTEAFF
TRBV5-4	NA	NA	TRBJ2-7	TGTGCCAGCAGCTTGGCACAGAACTACGAGCAGTACTTC	CASSLAQNYEQYF
TRBV6-1	TRBD1	NA	TRBJ1-5	TGTGCCAGCAGGGGGACAGGGACAACTCAGCCCCAGCATTTT	CASRGTGTTQPQHF
TRBV11-2	NA	NA	TRBJ2-3	TGTGCCAGCAGCTACCCGGCCAAGAGGCCCACAGATACGCAGTATTTT	CASSYPAKRPTDTQYF
TRBV7-9	TRBD2	NA	TRBJ2-7	TGTGCCAGCAGCTCCGGGACTAGCGGGGGGGGTTTCGACGAGCAGTACTTC	CASSSGTSGGGFDEQYF
TRBV7-3	TRBD2	NA	TRBJ2-1	TGTGCCAGCAGCCAAATGGTGGCTGCGGGGGGGGGAAATGAGCAGTTCTTC	CASSQMVAAGGGNEQFF
TRBV19	NA	NA	TRBJ1-5	TGTGCCAGTAGTATTCAAAGCGGCAATCAGCCCCAGCATTTT	CASSIQSGNQPQHF
TRBV10-3	NA	NA	TRBJ2-2	TGTGCCTCCTTTAGGGGCACCGGGGAGCTGTTTTTT	CASFRGTGELFF